This T cell receptor beta chain derives from a study of memory CD4+ T cells and cytomegalovirus serostatus. About the research overall: This sample comes from healthy Belgian adults, fewer than ten CMV seropositive, roughly 22 seronegative. The study, taken as a whole, reports: About 40% of the roughly 160 known CMV-associated TCRbeta sequences appeared in CD4+ memory. Suggested: most of the CMV-linked TCR signature lies in CD4+ memory cells.

Sequenced by immunoSEQ multiplex PCR; TCRdb stores in-frame clones only, minus some. The sample contains over 35,000 clones, around three quarters of which appear only once. Remarks on this clone: The antigen is not known.

The sort gate was single viable CD3+CD4+CD8-CD45RO+ cells for memory CD4+ T cells. CMV serostatus came from serum IgG against pp150, pp28, p38, p52. CDR3 length: 17 amino acids. Unmatched junction bases numbered 14, after V lost 5 bases and J lost 5 bases. Germline CDR1 is LNHDA and CDR2 is SQIVND (reference sequence). The chain joins TRBV19 to TRBJ2-2; the match to TRBD2 covers 7 bases. The receptor comes from an adult in good health and CMV-seronegative. Sequencing input: memory CD4+ T cells from blood. The CDR3 is CASSPRRGQGGTGELFF. The CDR3 region has the DNA TGTGCCAGTAGTCCCCGTCGTGGGCAGGGAGGGACCGGGGAGCTGTTTTTT.